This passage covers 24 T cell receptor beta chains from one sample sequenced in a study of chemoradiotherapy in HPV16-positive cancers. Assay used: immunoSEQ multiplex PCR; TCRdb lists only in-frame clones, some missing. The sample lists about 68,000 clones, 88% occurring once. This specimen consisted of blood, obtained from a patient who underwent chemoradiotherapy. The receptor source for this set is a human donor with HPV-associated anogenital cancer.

The CDR3 coding sequence is TGTGCCAGCAGTTACTCGGGCCAGGGGACTGGTGAAAAACTGTTTTTT. The encoded protein is CASSYSGQGTGEKLFF. This chain uses TRBV6-6 with TRBJ1-4, with a tentative D call TRBD1 (6 bases). The CDR3 has 16 residues. V was cut by 0 bases and J by 7 bases, with 15 bases left in between. Germline V lookup: CDR1 MNHNY, CDR2 SVGAGI (reference sequence).

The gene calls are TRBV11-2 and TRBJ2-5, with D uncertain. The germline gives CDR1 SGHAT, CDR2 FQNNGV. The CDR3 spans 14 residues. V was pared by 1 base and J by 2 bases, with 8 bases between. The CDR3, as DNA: TGTGCCAGCAGCTTAGGACGGATTCAAGAGACCCAGTACTTC. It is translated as CASSLGRIQETQYF.

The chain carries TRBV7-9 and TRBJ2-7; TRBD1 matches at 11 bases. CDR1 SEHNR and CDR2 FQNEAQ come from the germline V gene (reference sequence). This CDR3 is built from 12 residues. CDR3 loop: CASGQGAGEQYF. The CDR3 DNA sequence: TGTGCGTCTGGACAGGGGGCCGGCGAGCAGTACTTC.

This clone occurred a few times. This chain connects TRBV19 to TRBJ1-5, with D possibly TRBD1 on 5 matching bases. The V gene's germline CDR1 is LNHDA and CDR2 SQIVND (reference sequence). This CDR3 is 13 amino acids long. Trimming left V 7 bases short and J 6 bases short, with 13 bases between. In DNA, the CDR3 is TGTGCCAGTAAGTCCCAGGGAGGTCAGCCCCAGCATTTT. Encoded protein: CASKSQGGQPQHF.

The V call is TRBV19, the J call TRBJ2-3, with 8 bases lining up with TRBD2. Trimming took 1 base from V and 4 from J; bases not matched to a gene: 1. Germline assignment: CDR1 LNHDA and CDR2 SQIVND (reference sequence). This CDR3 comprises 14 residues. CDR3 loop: CASSIVGGADTQYF. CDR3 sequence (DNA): TGTGCCAGTAGTATAGTCGGGGGGGCAGATACGCAGTATTTT.

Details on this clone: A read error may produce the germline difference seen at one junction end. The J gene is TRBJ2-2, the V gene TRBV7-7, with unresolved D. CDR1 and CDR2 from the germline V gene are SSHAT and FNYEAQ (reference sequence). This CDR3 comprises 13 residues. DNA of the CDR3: TGTGCTAGCAGCCTTTACTTCGCCGGGGAGCTGTTTTTT. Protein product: CASSLYFAGELFF.

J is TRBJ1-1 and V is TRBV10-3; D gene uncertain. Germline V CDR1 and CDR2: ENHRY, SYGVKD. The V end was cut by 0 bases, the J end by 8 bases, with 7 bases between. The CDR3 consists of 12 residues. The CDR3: CAISESAGEAFF. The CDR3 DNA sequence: TGTGCCATCAGTGAGTCGGCGGGGGAAGCTTTCTTT.

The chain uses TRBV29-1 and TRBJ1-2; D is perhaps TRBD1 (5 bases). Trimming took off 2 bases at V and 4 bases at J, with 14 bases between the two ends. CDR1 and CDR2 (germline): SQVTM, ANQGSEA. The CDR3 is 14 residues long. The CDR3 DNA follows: TGCAGCGTTGAAAATGGGGCCCTGGGCTATGGCTACACCTTC. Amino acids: CSVENGALGYGYTF.

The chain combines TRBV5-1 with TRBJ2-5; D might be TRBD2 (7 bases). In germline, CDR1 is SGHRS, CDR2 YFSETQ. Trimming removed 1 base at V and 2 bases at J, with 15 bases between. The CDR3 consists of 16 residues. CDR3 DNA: TGCGCCAGCAGCTTGTTAGGGGGGGGCTTACAAGAGACCCAGTACTTC. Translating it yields CASSLLGGGLQETQYF.

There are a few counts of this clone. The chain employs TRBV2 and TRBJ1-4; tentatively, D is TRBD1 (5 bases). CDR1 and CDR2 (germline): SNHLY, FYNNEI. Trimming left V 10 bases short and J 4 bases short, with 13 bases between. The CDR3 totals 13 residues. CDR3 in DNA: TGTGCCACCATGAGGGACCTTAATGAAAAACTGTTTTTT. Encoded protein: CATMRDLNEKLFF. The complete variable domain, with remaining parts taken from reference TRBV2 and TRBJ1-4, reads EPEVTQTPSHQVTQMGQEVILRCVPISNHLYFYWYRQILGQKVEFLVSFYNNEISEKSEIFDDQFSVERPDGSNFTLKIRSTKLEDSAMYFCATMRDLNEKLFFGSGTQLSVL.

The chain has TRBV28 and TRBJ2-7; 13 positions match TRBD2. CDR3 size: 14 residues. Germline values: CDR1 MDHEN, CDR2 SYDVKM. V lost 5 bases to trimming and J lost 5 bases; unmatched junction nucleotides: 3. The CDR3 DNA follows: TGTGCCAGCAGTAGGACTAGCGGGAGAAACGAGCAGTACTTC. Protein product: CASSRTSGRNEQYF.

DNA of the CDR3: TGTGCCAGCAGCCCCGGACAGTCAAGGTCACCCCTCCACTTT. Translation: CASSPGQSRSPLHF. This chain joins TRBV5-4 and TRBJ1-6; D is perhaps TRBD1 (6 bases). Trimming took 4 bases from V and 10 from J, leaving 15 bases between them. Germline loops: CDR1 SGHNT, CDR2 YYREEE (reference sequence). The CDR3 runs 14 residues.

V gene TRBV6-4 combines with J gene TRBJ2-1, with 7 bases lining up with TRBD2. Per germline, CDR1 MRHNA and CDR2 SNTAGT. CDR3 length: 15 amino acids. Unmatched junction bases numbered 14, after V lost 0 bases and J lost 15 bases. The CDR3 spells CASSDSQGGAAKWFF. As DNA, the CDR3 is TGTGCCAGCAGTGACTCCCAGGGAGGGGCCGCCAAGTGGTTCTTC.

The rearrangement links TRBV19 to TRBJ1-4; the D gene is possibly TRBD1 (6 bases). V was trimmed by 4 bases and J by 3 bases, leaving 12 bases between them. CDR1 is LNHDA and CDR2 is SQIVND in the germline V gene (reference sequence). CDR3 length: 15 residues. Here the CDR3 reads CASSTLTGPNEKLFF. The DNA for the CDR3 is TGTGCCAGTAGTACACTGACAGGACCTAATGAAAAACTGTTTTTT. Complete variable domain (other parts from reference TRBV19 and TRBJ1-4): DGGITQSPKYLFRKEGQNVTLSCEQNLNHDAMYWYRQDPGQGLRLIYYSQIVNDFQKGDIAEGYSVSREKKESFPLTVTSAQKNPTAFYLCASSTLTGPNEKLFFGSGTQLSVL.

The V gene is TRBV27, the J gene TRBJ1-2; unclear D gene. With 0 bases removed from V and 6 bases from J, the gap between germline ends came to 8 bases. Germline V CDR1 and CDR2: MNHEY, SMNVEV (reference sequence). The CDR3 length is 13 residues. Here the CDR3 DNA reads TGTGCCAGCAGTTTATCGGGGTTTAATGGCTACACCTTC. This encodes CASSLSGFNGYTF.

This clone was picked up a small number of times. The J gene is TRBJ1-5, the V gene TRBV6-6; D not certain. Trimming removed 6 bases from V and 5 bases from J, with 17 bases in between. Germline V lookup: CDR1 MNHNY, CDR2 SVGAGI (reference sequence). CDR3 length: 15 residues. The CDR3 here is CASSPRRTSYQPQHF. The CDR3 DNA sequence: TGTGCCAGCAGCCCAAGGCGGACGTCCTATCAGCCCCAGCATTTT.

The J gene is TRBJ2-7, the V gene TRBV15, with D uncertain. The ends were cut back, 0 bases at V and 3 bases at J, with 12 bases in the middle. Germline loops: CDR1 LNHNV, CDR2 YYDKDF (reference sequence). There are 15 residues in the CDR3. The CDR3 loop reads CATSRDHHSSYEQYF. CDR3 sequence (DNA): TGTGCCACCAGCAGAGATCATCACAGTAGCTACGAGCAGTACTTC.

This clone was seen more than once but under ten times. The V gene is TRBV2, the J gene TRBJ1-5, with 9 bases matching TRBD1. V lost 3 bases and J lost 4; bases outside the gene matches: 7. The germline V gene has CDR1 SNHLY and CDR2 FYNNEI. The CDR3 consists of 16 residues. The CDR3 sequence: CASSEGTDRGNQPQHF. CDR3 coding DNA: TGTGCCAGCAGTGAGGGAACGGACAGGGGAAATCAGCCCCAGCATTTT.

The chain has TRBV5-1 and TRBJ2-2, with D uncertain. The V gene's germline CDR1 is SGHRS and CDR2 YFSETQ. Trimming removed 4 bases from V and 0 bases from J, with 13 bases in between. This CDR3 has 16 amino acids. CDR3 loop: CASSPHAFANTGELFF. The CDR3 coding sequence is TGCGCCAGCAGCCCTCACGCGTTCGCGAACACCGGGGAGCTGTTTTTT.

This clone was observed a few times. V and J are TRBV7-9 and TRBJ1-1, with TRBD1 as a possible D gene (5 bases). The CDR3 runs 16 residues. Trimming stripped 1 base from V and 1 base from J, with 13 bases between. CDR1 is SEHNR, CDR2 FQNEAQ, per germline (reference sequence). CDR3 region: CASSLGPLQGNTEAFF. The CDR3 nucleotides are TGTGCCAGCAGCTTAGGCCCCCTTCAGGGGAACACTGAAGCTTTCTTT.

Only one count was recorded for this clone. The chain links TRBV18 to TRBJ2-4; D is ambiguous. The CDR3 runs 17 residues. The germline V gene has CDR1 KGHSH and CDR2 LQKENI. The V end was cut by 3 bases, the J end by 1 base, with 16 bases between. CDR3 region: CASSPLQSSTAKNIQYF. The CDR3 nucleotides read TGTGCCAGCTCACCCCTACAGAGTTCTACGGCCAAAAACATTCAGTACTTC.

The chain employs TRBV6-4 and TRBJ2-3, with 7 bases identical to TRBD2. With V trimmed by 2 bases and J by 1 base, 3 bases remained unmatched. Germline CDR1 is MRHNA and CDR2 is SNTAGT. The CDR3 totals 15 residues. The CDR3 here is CASSDEAGGTDTQYF. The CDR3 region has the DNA TGTGCCAGCAGTGACGAGGCGGGGGGCACAGATACGCAGTATTTT.

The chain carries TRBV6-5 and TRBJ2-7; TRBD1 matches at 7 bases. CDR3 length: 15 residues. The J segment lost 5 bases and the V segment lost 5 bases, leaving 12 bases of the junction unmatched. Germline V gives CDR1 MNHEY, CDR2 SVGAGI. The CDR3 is CASSKKGAGVNEQYF. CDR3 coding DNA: TGTGCCAGCAGTAAAAAGGGGGCCGGGGTTAACGAGCAGTACTTC.

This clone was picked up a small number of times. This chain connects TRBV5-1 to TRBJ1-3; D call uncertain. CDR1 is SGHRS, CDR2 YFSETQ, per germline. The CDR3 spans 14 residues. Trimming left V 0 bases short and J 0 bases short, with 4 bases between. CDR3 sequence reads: CASSLGRSGNTIYF. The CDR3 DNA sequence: TGCGCCAGCAGCTTGGGGCGCTCTGGAAACACCATATATTTT.